This T cell receptor beta chain comes out of a study of blood T cells in healthy people across ages. For the second PCR, which ran for roughly 7 to 11 cycles, a sample-barcoded 5' primer and a J-beta primer mix were used. With 12 random nucleotides, a template-switch adaptor tagged each individual cDNA molecule. TCRdb reprocessed the 5' RACE reads via MiXCR and lists one record per CDR3 protein. The sample has some 1.7 million distinct CDR3 sequences, about 28% seen once; the top ten hold 7.7%. Broader study findings: One million T cells yielded diversity estimates that were considered underestimates. A roughly linear age-dependent decrease characterized TCR beta diversity per million T cells.

A remark on this clonotype: Its matching antigen is unknown.

CDR1 SEHNR and CDR2 FQNEAQ come from the germline V gene (reference sequence). V gave up 3 bases and J gave up 8 bases; unmatched junction bases: 8. The CDR3 consists of 15 residues. Total RNA, at least 5.5 micrograms per sample, was extracted from PBMCs. This sequence joins TRBV7-9 and TRBJ2-1, with TRBD2 matching 9 bases. The TCR originated in a woman between 25 and 40 years old in good health. Sequencing was carried out using blood. The CDR3 here is CASSFSREGRDEQFF. In DNA form, the CDR3 reads TGTGCCAGCAGCTTCTCGCGGGAGGGCCGCGATGAGCAGTTCTTC.